The clone carrying this T cell receptor beta chain was seen only a few times. TCRdb redid the calling of the 5' RACE reads with MiXCR, one entry per CDR3 protein. In the table there are around 1.7 million distinct CDR3 sequences, under 35% of which are singletons. The data stem from a study of identical twins. V was cut by 3 bases and J by 0 bases, with 24 bases left in between. The CDR3 has 19 residues. The V gene's germline CDR1 is SGHRS and CDR2 YFSETQ. The chain recombines TRBV5-1 with TRBJ1-2, with D tentatively TRBD1 (6 bases). Sequenced material: cord blood. This clonotype originated in a newborn girl in good health. Here the CDR3 DNA reads TGCGCCAGCAGCTGGGGAATCGGACAGCTATTGATTCCTAACTATGGCTACACCTTC. It is translated as CASSWGIGQLLIPNYGYTF.